This T cell receptor beta chain stems from a study of blood T cell repertoires in COVID-19. Using immunoSEQ multiplex PCR, the repertoire was profiled, and TCRdb retains in-frame clones only, with some absent. Among around 220,000 clones listed, more than 70% were seen once. Germline CDR1 and CDR2: LNHDA and SQIVND (reference sequence). This CDR3 contains 17 residues. With 7 bases clipped from V and 4 bases from J, the junction kept 14 bases outside the gene matches. This clone was recorded a few times. Donors were grouped by their self-reported clinical history. Specimen: PBMCs or T cells enriched from blood (not recorded which). The rearrangement links TRBV19 to TRBJ1-3, with 9 bases identical to TRBD1. The clonotype comes from a woman aged 35 to 49 with acute COVID-19. This CDR3 is CASKRSGGTGTGNTIYF. The CDR3 DNA follows: TGTGCCAGTAAAAGGAGCGGAGGGACAGGGACGGGAAACACCATATATTTT.